This passage covers 6 T cell receptor beta chains from one sample sequenced in a study of identical twins. In TCRdb, the 5' RACE reads were re-called with MiXCR into one record per CDR3 protein. The sample contains roughly 290,000 distinct CDR3 sequences, roughly 8.6% of which appear only once. This sample also appeared in a second study, on yellow fever vaccine responses in identical twins.

Source material: memory (CD45RO+) T cells sorted from blood. Receptors were obtained from a woman younger than 30 in good health.

Ten or more counts support this clonotype. The V gene is TRBV5-5, the J gene TRBJ2-1, with D hard to call. Germline V CDR1 and CDR2: SGHKS, YYEKEE (reference sequence). This CDR3 comprises 13 residues. V gave up 2 bases and J gave up 6 bases, with 9 bases separating them. The CDR3 DNA sequence: TGTGCCAGCAGCTTTGGGGTGTCCAATGAGCAGTTCTTC. Protein product: CASSFGVSNEQFF. Looking up the rest from reference TRBV5-5 and TRBJ2-1 gives the full variable domain: DAGVTQSPTHLIKTRGQQVTLRCSPISGHKSVSWYQQVLGQGPQFIFQYYEKEERGRGNFPDRFSARQFPNYSSELNVNALLLGDSALYLCASSFGVSNEQFFGPGTRLTVL.

This clonotype appeared a few times. V is TRBV12-3 or TRBV12-4 and J is TRBJ2-2; 12 bases match TRBD2. The V and J ends lost 4 bases and 4 bases, in that order; junction bases with no gene match: 4. This CDR3 region has 16 residues. Written as DNA, the CDR3 is TGTGCCAGCAGTTACCTAGCGGGAGGGCCCACCGGGGAGCTGTTTTTT. As protein: CASSYLAGGPTGELFF.

The J gene is TRBJ2-7, the V gene TRBV20-1; 7 bases are shared with TRBD2. The germline V gene encodes CDR1 DFQATT and CDR2 SNEGSKA (reference sequence). V gave up 0 bases and J gave up 4 bases; unmatched junction bases: 9. CDR3 size: 15 residues. CDR3 nucleotides: TGCAGTGCTAGAGATCCCGCGGGAGTGCGGTACGAGCAGTACTTC. This sequence encodes CSARDPAGVRYEQYF.

This clonotype showed up just a few times. A much larger clone differs from this one at a single base, so this may be a read error. CDR3 sequence (DNA): TGTGCCAGCAGGCGACAGGGGGGGTACAATGAGCAGTTCTTC. This codes for CASRRQGGYNEQFF. This chain links TRBV3-1 with TRBJ2-1; 9 positions agree with TRBD1. CDR3 length: 14 residues. V dropped 6 bases and J dropped 4; count of bases not matched to a gene: 4. Germline V gene sequence: CDR1 LGHDT, CDR2 YNNKEL (reference sequence).

The chain combines TRBV5-8 with TRBJ2-7; D is unresolved. Germline CDR1 is SGHTS and CDR2 is YDEGEE. There are 13 residues in the CDR3. Trimming cost V 4 bases and J 3 bases, with 11 bases left between them. CDR3 nucleotide sequence: TGTGCCAGCAGCCTCAGACCCCTCTACGAGCAGTACGTC. Protein: CASSLRPLYEQYV.

Only a few counts were recorded for this clonotype. This is likely a read error, given that the CDR3 carries no conserved phenylalanine or tryptophan at its end. The limits of the CDR3 on the DNA are not certain, so only TCRdb's listed CDR3 is given. The chain uses TRBV21-1 and TRBJ2-7; the table's D gene call, TRBD2, was not cross checked with the DNA. TRBV21-1 is given as a pseudogene. The CDR3 has 8 residues if both end residues are counted. The CDR3 region is CASSKRVL.